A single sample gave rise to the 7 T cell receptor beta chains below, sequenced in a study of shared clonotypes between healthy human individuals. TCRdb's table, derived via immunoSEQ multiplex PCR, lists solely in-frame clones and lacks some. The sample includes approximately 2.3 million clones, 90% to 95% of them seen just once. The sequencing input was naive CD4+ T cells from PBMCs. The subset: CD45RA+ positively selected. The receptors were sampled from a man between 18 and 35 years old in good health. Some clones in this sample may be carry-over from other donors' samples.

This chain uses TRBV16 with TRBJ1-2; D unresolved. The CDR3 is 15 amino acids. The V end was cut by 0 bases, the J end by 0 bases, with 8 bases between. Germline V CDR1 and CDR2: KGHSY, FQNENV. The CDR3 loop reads CASSQSTVTNYGYTF. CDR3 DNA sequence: TGTGCCAGCAGCCAATCCACAGTGACTAACTATGGCTACACCTTC.

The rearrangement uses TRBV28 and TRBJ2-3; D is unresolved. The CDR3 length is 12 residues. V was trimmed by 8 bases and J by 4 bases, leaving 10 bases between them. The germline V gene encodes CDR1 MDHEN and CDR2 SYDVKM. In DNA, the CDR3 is TGTGCCAGCCTGAAGAATCCAGATACGCAGTATTTT. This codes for CASLKNPDTQYF.

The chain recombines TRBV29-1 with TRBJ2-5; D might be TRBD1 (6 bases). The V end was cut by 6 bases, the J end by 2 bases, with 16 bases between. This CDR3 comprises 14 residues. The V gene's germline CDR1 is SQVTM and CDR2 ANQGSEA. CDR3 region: CSVARGGEQETQYF. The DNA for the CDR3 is TGCAGCGTCGCCAGGGGCGGAGAACAAGAGACCCAGTACTTC.

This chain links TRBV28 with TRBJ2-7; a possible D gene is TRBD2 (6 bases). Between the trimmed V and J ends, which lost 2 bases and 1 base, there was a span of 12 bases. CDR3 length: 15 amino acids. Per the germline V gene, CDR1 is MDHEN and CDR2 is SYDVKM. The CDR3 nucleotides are TGTGCCAGCAGTTTAGGCGGGGATAGGTCCTACGAGCAGTACTTC. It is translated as CASSLGGDRSYEQYF.

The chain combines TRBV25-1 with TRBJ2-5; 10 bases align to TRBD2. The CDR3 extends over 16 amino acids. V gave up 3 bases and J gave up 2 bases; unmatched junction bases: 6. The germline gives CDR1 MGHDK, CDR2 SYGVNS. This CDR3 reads CASSDYQTSGQETQYF. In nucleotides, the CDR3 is TGTGCCAGCAGTGATTACCAGACTAGCGGGCAAGAGACCCAGTACTTC.

The CDR3 sequence: CASSLPGLAINRTTYEQYF. Here the CDR3 DNA reads TGTGCCAGCAGCTTACCGGGACTAGCCATTAACCGAACCACCTACGAGCAGTACTTC. The chain links TRBV9 to TRBJ2-7, with 9 bases fitting TRBD2. CDR3 size: 19 residues. Germline loops: CDR1 SGDLS, CDR2 YYNGEE. V was pared by 4 bases and J by 2 bases, with 19 bases of the junction left unmatched.

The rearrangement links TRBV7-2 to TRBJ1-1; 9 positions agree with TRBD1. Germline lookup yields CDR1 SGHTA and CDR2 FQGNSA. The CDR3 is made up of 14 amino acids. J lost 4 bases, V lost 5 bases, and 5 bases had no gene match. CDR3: CASSADRGSTEAFF. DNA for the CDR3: TGTGCCAGCAGCGCGGACAGGGGTTCCACTGAAGCTTTCTTT.